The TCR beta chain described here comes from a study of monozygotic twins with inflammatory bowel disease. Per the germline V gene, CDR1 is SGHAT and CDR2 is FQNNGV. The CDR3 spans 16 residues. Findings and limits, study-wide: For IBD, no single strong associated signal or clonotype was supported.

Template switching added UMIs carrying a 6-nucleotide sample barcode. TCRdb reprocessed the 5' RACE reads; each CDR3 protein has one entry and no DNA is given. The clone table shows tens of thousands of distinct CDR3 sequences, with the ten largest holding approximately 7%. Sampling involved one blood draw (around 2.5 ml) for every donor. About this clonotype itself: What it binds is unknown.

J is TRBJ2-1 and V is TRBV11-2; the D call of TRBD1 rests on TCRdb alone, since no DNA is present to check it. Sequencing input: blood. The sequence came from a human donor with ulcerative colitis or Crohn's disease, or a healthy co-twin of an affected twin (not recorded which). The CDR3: CASSLEFRGARDEQFF.